The present TCR beta chain was sequenced within a study of beta chain features in type 1 diabetes. Study-wide results and caveats: All four CD4+ subsets of Type 1 diabetes patients contained TCRB CDR3s that were moderately but significantly shorter.

The study reverse transcribed the entire isolated RNA, so it sequenced expressed TCRB transcripts. Clones were sequenced by immunoSEQ multiplex PCR, and TCRdb holds only the in-frame ones, with some missing. Altogether about 190,000 clones are present, about 8% being singletons, with the ten largest covering approximately 0.85%. This clone was counted only a few times. Its antigen is currently unknown. Sequenced material: central memory CD4+ T cells from blood. This sequence originates from a woman aged 40 to 50 with type 1 diabetes.

CDR3 sequence reads: CASSVDGGLLIGEQFF. In nucleotides, the CDR3 is TGTGCCAGCAGCGTAGACGGGGGACTACTCATCGGTGAGCAGTTCTTC. This chain connects TRBV9 to TRBJ2-1, with TRBD2 identical over 7 bases. Germline CDR1 is SGDLS and CDR2 is YYNGEE. The CDR3 is 16 amino acids. V lost 0 bases to trimming and J lost 9 bases; unmatched junction nucleotides: 12.